Included here is one T cell receptor beta chain sequence, with context. Its antigen is still unknown. From 5'RACE with constant-segment primers came TCR alpha and TCR beta cDNA libraries that carried sample barcodes and UMIs. TCRdb re-called the 5' RACE reads through MiXCR, storing one row per CDR3 protein. The sample yields 350,000 to 500,000 distinct CDR3 sequences, less than 25% seen once. The data were obtained in a study of T-cell memory formation after mild COVID-19. Study information: TCR clustering was largely donor specific.

V gave up 0 bases and J gave up 2 bases, with 10 bases separating them. Germline V gene sequence: CDR1 SEHNR, CDR2 FQNEAQ (reference sequence). The CDR3 totals 15 residues. Findings of the study overall: Pre-infection memory carried some responding clones, suggesting that cross-reactive memory joined. A balance of CD4 and CD8 characterized clones contracting day 15 to 85, whereas later expanders leaned CD4+.

V gene TRBV7-9 combines with J gene TRBJ2-5, with D unresolved. The sample comprised PBMCs or a T cell subset sorted from them (not recorded which). The clonotype was recovered from an adult woman who had mild COVID-19 (a few samples of this study predate the infection). Cell type and time point are not known. The DNA for the CDR3 is TGTGCCAGCAGCTTAGCTGAAACAGCGCAAGAGACCCAGTACTTC. Protein sequence: CASSLAETAQETQYF.